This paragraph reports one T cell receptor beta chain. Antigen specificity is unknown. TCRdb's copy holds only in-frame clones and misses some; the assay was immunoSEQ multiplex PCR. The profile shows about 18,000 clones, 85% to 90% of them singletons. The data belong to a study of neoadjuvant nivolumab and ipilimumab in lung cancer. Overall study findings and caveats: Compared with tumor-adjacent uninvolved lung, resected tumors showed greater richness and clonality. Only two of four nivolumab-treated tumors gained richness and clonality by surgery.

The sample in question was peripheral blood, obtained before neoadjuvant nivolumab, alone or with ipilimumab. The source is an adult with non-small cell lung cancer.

The CDR3 sequence is CASSPNTDTQYF. CDR3 sequence (DNA): TGTGCCAGCAGTCCTAACACAGATACGCAGTATTTT. The rearrangement links TRBV2 to TRBJ2-3; unclear D gene. Trimming cost V 5 bases and J 2 bases, with 5 bases left between them. The CDR3 is 12 residues long. Per the germline V gene, CDR1 is SNHLY and CDR2 is FYNNEI.